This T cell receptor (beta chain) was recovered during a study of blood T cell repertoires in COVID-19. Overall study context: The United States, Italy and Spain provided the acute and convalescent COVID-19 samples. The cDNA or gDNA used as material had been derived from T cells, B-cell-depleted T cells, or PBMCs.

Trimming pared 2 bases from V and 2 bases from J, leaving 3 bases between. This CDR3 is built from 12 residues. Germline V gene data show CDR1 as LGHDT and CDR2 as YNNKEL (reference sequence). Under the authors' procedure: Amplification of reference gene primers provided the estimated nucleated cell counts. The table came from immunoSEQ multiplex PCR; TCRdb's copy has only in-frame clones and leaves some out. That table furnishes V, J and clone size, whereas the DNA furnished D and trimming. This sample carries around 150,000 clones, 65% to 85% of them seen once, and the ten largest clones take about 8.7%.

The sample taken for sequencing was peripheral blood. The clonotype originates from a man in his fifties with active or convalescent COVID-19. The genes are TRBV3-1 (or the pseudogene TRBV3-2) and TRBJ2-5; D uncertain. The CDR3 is CASSQSQETQYF. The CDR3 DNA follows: TGTGCCAGCAGCCAATCTCAAGAGACCCAGTACTTC.